What follows are 20 T cell receptor beta chains derived from one specimen sequenced in a study of molecular identifiers for immune sequencing clone quantification. Using its own MiXCR run on the PCR reads, TCRdb lists one record per CDR3 protein. Of around 480,000 distinct CDR3 sequences listed, 20% to 25% were seen once; the top ten hold roughly 0.81%. The sequencing input was naive CD8+ T cells from blood, with Jurkat cell RNA spiked in. Subset here: FACS-sorted CD8+CD4-CCR7+CD45RA+ naive T cells. These receptors all stem from a human donor in good health. Some libraries in this study had Jurkat cell RNA spiked in.

This clonotype came up many times. V and J are TRBV7-9 and TRBJ1-1; D not resolved. Per germline, CDR1 SEHNR and CDR2 FQNEAQ (reference sequence). The length of the CDR3 is 13 residues. V shed 6 bases and J shed 4 bases, with 12 bases lying between them. The CDR3: CASRDGISTEAFF. In DNA, the CDR3 is TGTGCCAGCAGGGACGGGATAAGCACTGAAGCTTTCTTT.

This clonotype was counted ten times or more. V gene TRBV20-1 combines with J gene TRBJ2-5, with a possible D match to TRBD2 (6 bases). Trimming took 6 bases from V and 4 from J, leaving 21 bases between them. The CDR3 sequence is 15 residues long. CDR1 and CDR2 (germline): DFQATT, SNEGSKA (reference sequence). The CDR3 sequence is CSAVRSGWSGETQYF. The CDR3 coding sequence is TGCAGTGCCGTCCGTAGCGGATGGTCGGGAGAGACCCAGTACTTC.

This clonotype was detected only a few times. V and J are TRBV19 and TRBJ1-1, with TRBD1 matching over 7 bases. V was clipped by 4 bases and J by 0 bases; unmatched bases: 2. Germline loops: CDR1 LNHDA, CDR2 SQIVND (reference sequence). CDR3 length: 14 amino acids. In nucleotides, the CDR3 is TGTGCCAGTAGTACGACAGGGTTGAACACTGAAGCTTTCTTT. Its protein product is CASSTTGLNTEAFF.

The chain recombines TRBV6-2 or TRBV6-3 with TRBJ2-2; D remains unclear. Trimming removed 6 bases at V and 9 bases at J, with 23 bases between. Germline values: CDR1 MNHEY, CDR2 SVGEGT. The CDR3 consists of 16 residues. CDR3 nucleotides: TGTGCCAGCAGCGTGTCGTTGCCTTCCCTTTTCTGGGAGCTGTTTTTT. Translated, it gives CASSVSLPSLFWELFF.

As for this clonotype: Just one base apart from a much larger clone, this may be a read error. J is TRBJ1-5 and V is TRBV19, with TRBD1 as a possible D gene (6 bases). CDR3 length equals 16 residues. Trimming left V 7 bases short and J 3 bases short, with 19 bases between. The germline V gene has CDR1 LNHDA and CDR2 SQIVND (reference sequence). CDR3 bases: TGTGCCAGTATCCCGGGGGCCTACTATAACAATCAGCCCCAGCATTTT. Translated, it gives CASIPGAYYNNQPQHF.

In the case of this clonotype: Sequence at one end of the junction differs from germline and may be a read error. This chain links TRBV12-3 or TRBV12-4 with TRBJ2-3, with D possibly TRBD1 on 6 matching bases. The CDR3 runs to 15 residues. CDR3 loop: CASSFRQGNTDAQYF. CDR3 nucleotides: TGTGCCAGCAGTTTTCGGCAGGGGAACACAGATGCGCAGTATTTT.

The chain carries TRBV30 and TRBJ1-1; D unresolved. V dropped 0 bases and J dropped 3 bases, with 8 bases sitting between them. The germline gives CDR1 GTSNPN, CDR2 SVGIG (reference sequence). The CDR3 runs to 13 residues. The CDR3 region is CAWSVPLDTEAFF. As DNA, the CDR3 is TGTGCCTGGAGTGTACCCTTGGACACTGAAGCTTTCTTT.

Regarding this clonotype: Being one base from a much bigger clone, this may be a read error. The rearrangement links TRBV7-2 to TRBJ2-7, with TRBD1 as a possible D gene (6 bases). In germline, CDR1 is SGHTA, CDR2 FQGNSA. Between the trimmed V and J ends, which lost 5 bases and 0 bases, there was a span of 17 bases. The CDR3 loop spans 16 amino acids. The CDR3 loop is CASSPEARGSSYEQYF. The CDR3 coding sequence is TGTGCCAGCAGCCCCGAAGCGAGGGGGAGCTCCTACGAGCAGTACTTC.

This clonotype was observed at least ten times. The genes are TRBV29-1 and TRBJ2-3; possible D gene TRBD2, 5 bases. Germline lookup yields CDR1 SQVTM and CDR2 ANQGSEA. The length of the CDR3 is 13 residues. Trimming removed 7 bases at V and 0 bases at J, with 11 bases between. The CDR3 sequence is CSAGLSSTDTQYF. CDR3 DNA: TGCAGCGCAGGACTTTCTAGCACAGATACGCAGTATTTT.

This clonotype showed up many times. V gene TRBV4-1 combines with J gene TRBJ1-5; D is possibly TRBD1 (5 bases). Germline V lookup: CDR1 MGHRA, CDR2 YSYEKL. The CDR3 totals 15 residues. Trimming removed 6 bases at V and 0 bases at J, with 12 bases between. The CDR3 sequence: CASSLGENSNQPQHF. For the CDR3, the DNA is TGCGCCAGCAGTCTAGGGGAGAATAGCAATCAGCCCCAGCATTTT.

This clonotype was seen only a few times. This chain uses TRBV3-1 with TRBJ2-5, with 11 nucleotides matching TRBD2. V was clipped by 0 bases and J by 4 bases; unmatched bases: 7. This CDR3 region has 17 residues. The germline V gene encodes CDR1 LGHDT and CDR2 YNNKEL (reference sequence). The DNA of the CDR3 is TGTGCCAGCAGCCAAGATGTACTAGCGGGAGCCTTAGAGACCCAGTACTTC. Translation: CASSQDVLAGALETQYF.

A note on this clonotype: A read error may explain this, as a much larger clone is one base away. The rearrangement joins TRBV6-2 or TRBV6-3 to TRBJ1-1; D unclear. Germline assignment: CDR1 MNHEY and CDR2 SVGEGT. This CDR3 contains 14 residues. The CDR3 is CASSSLELNTEASF. The DNA of the CDR3 is TGTGCCAGCAGTTCCCTCGAACTGAACACTGAAGCTTCCTTT.

This clonotype was detected many times. The chain combines TRBV14 with TRBJ1-1, with a tentative D call TRBD1 (6 bases). This CDR3 is built from 15 residues. CDR1 is SGHDN and CDR2 is FVKESK in the germline V gene. Trimming cost V 4 bases and J 4 bases, with 16 bases left between them. The CDR3 protein is CASSRHRDEATEAFF. In DNA form, the CDR3 reads TGTGCCAGCAGCCGACACAGGGATGAGGCCACTGAAGCTTTCTTT.

This clonotype was detected many times. The chain recombines TRBV6-5 with TRBJ2-7; weak D call: TRBD2 (6 bases). Germline V gene data show CDR1 as MNHEY and CDR2 as SVGAGI. Deletions cut 3 bases from V and 4 bases from J, with 13 bases between. This CDR3 region has 14 residues. The CDR3 DNA reads TGTGCCAGCAGTTATTCGGGAGATCTGTACGAGCAGTACTTC. Translation gives CASSYSGDLYEQYF.

In this sample, this clonotype turned up a few times. Possible read error: a much larger clone is one base away. This chain links TRBV29-1 with TRBJ2-3; unclear D gene. The germline V gene encodes CDR1 SQVTM and CDR2 ANQGSEA. The CDR3 spans 13 residues. V lost 7 bases and J 0 bases, leaving 11 bases between the germline ends. The CDR3 region is CSAGPSSTDTQYF. The CDR3, as DNA: TGCAGCGCAGGACCTTCTAGCACAGATACGCAGTATTTT.

This clonotype was seen just once. Its ends do not fully match the called genes, so a read error is possible. This rearrangement joins TRBV3-1 to TRBJ1-5; TRBD1 is a possible D gene (5 bases). The CDR3 is 16 amino acids. Germline CDR1 LGHDT, CDR2 YNNKEL (reference sequence). CDR3 residues: CACSSRLDSSNQPQHF. The CDR3 region has the DNA TGTGCCTGCAGCTCGAGACTCGACAGTAGCAATCAGCCCCAGCATTTT.

This clonotype was found a few times. The V gene is TRBV4-1, the J gene TRBJ2-1; D possibly corresponds to TRBD2 (7 bases). The CDR3 extends over 14 amino acids. V lost 1 base and J 8 bases, leaving 12 bases between the germline ends. Germline loops: CDR1 MGHRA, CDR2 YSYEKL. The CDR3 protein is CASSQVTGRDEQFF. CDR3 in DNA: TGCGCCAGCAGCCAAGTCACAGGGAGGGATGAGCAGTTCTTC.

This clonotype was found once. V usage is TRBV7-9 and J usage is TRBJ1-6; a possible D gene is TRBD1 (5 bases). Trimming removed 4 bases from V and 8 bases from J, with 15 bases in between. CDR1 is SEHNR and CDR2 is FQNEAQ in the germline V gene (reference sequence). CDR3 size: 15 residues. This chain's CDR3 is CASSSQDEAYSPLHF. In DNA, the CDR3 is TGTGCCAGCAGCTCACAGGATGAGGCCTATTCACCCCTCCACTTT.

A note on this clonotype: This clone may be a read error of a much larger clone one base away. The chain joins TRBV5-6 to TRBJ2-7; D not certain. Germline V gene data show CDR1 as SGHDT and CDR2 as YYEEEE. The CDR3 runs 14 residues. The CDR3, as DNA: TGTGCCAACAGCCAACGACCCAGTGGGTACGAGCAGTACTTC. Translated, it gives CANSQRPSGYEQYF.

This clonotype has ten or more counts. The chain is built from TRBV27 and TRBJ2-5; D unresolved. Germline CDR1 MNHEY, CDR2 SMNVEV (reference sequence). Trimming stripped 6 bases from V and 0 bases from J, with 14 bases between. The CDR3 runs 15 residues. The CDR3, as DNA: TGTGCCAGCAGAGTTACGTATCCACACCAAGAGACCCAGTACTTC. This sequence encodes CASRVTYPHQETQYF.